The 30 T cell receptor beta chains presented below share a single source sample, sequenced in a study of Ad26.COV2.S vaccination and SARS-CoV-2 variants. The sample's treatment: 19 received Ad26.COV2.S at low or high dose, single or two shots; about 5 received placebo; per-sample allocation not given. Repertoires come from day 63 after the first vaccine or placebo injection. Method: immunoSEQ multiplex PCR; TCRdb's copy keeps in-frame clones and lacks some. The data hold hundreds of thousands of clones, with around 90% observed a single time. Sequences were derived from peripheral blood, sampled in a trial of Ad26.COV2.S vaccine versus placebo. The receptors were sampled from a person aged 18-65 years who received the Ad26.COV2.S COVID-19 vaccine or a placebo.

The chain joins TRBV7-2 to TRBJ1-5; TRBD1 matches at 7 bases. V dropped 5 bases and J dropped 3; count of bases not matched to a gene: 4. This CDR3 is 14 amino acids long. Germline values: CDR1 SGHTA, CDR2 FQGNSA. The CDR3, as DNA: TGTGCCAGCAGCGGCGGGACAGACAATCAGCCCCAGCATTTT. Amino acids: CASSGGTDNQPQHF.

The V and J genes are TRBV10-1 and TRBJ2-7; a possible D gene is TRBD2 (6 bases). The CDR3 extends over 14 amino acids. The germline gives CDR1 WNHNN, CDR2 SYGVQD (reference sequence). The germline V and J ends were trimmed by 2 bases and 1 base, with 9 bases remaining between them. CDR3 DNA sequence: TGCGCCAGCAGTGAGATGGCGGGGTCCTACGAGCAGTACTTC. This encodes CASSEMAGSYEQYF.

V gene TRBV6-5 combines with J gene TRBJ1-2; the D gene is possibly TRBD1 (5 bases). This CDR3 comprises 14 residues. Trimming removed 6 bases at V and 4 bases at J, with 15 bases between. Germline V gene data show CDR1 as MNHEY and CDR2 as SVGAGI. CDR3 nucleotide sequence: TGTGCCAGCAGCTCAGGGACCGCGGGCTATGGCTACACCTTC. Encoded protein: CASSSGTAGYGYTF.

The genes are TRBV29-1 and TRBJ2-3; D ambiguous. In germline, CDR1 is SQVTM, CDR2 ANQGSEA. There are 13 residues in the CDR3. V was cut by 0 bases and J by 2 bases, with 6 bases left in between. The CDR3 nucleotides read TGCAGCGTTGAAGAACAGCTCACAGATACGCAGTATTTT. Translated, it gives CSVEEQLTDTQYF.

This clone came up once. The chain carries TRBV29-1 and TRBJ2-5, with 7 bases that match TRBD1. CDR1 is SQVTM and CDR2 is ANQGSEA in the germline V gene. The junction had 4 bases not matched to a gene; V was cut back by 4 bases and J by 2 bases. This CDR3 is built from 13 residues. Here the CDR3 reads CSVGRDSQETQYF. The DNA of the CDR3 is TGCAGCGTTGGCCGGGACAGTCAAGAGACCCAGTACTTC.

Points on this clone: Distinct nucleotide sequences in the sample also encode this CDR3. This rearrangement joins TRBV6-5 to TRBJ2-1; 8 bases map to TRBD2. J gave up 4 bases and V 0 bases, and 2 bases lay outside the gene matches. The CDR3 runs to 15 residues. The germline CDR1 and CDR2 sequences are MNHEY and SVGAGI. The CDR3 DNA reads TGTGCCAGCAGTTACTCAACTAGCGGTTACAATGAGCAGTTCTTC. Amino acid sequence: CASSYSTSGYNEQFF.

This chain uses TRBV27 with TRBJ1-1; 7 bases match TRBD1. V shed 8 bases and J 4 bases; nucleotides not matched to a gene: 10. Germline values: CDR1 MNHEY, CDR2 SMNVEV (reference sequence). This CDR3 has 14 amino acids. The DNA for the CDR3 is TGTGCCAGCCAAAAGGAGGGGGCTCGCACTGAAGCTTTCTTT. Translated: CASQKEGARTEAFF.

The chain employs TRBV3-1 (or the pseudogene TRBV3-2) and TRBJ1-4, with D perhaps matching TRBD1 (5 bases). CDR1 and CDR2 from the germline V gene are LGHDT and YNNKEL (reference sequence). CDR3 length: 16 residues. Between the trimmed V and J ends, which lost 3 bases and 4 bases, there was a span of 15 bases. CDR3 amino acids: CASSHLRDGRNEKLFF. CDR3 DNA: TGTGCCAGCAGCCACCTCCGGGACGGACGTAATGAAAAACTGTTTTTT.

The J gene is TRBJ1-3, the V gene TRBV3-1 (or the pseudogene TRBV3-2); D ambiguous. The CDR3 has 15 amino acids. Trimming left V 0 bases short and J 4 bases short, with 10 bases between. Germline assignment: CDR1 LGHDT and CDR2 YNNKEL (reference sequence). The CDR3 reads CASSQDRAAGNTIYF. As DNA, the CDR3 is TGTGCCAGCAGCCAAGATAGGGCAGCCGGAAACACCATATATTTT.

V is TRBV27 and J is TRBJ1-2; 7 bases map to TRBD1. Losses at the gene ends were 5 bases for V and 7 bases for J; bases not matched to a gene: 10. Germline CDR1 and CDR2: MNHEY and SMNVEV (reference sequence). The CDR3 consists of 14 residues. DNA of the CDR3: TGTGCCAGCAGTCGCAAACCAGGGGGTGGTGGCTACACCTTC. Translating gives CASSRKPGGGGYTF.

The V call is TRBV27, the J call TRBJ1-3; a possible D gene is TRBD1 (5 bases). This CDR3 is built from 18 residues. With 0 bases removed from V and 3 bases from J, the gap between germline ends came to 18 bases. Germline values: CDR1 MNHEY, CDR2 SMNVEV (reference sequence). In DNA, the CDR3 is TGTGCCAGCAGTTTATCTGGGGCAGGGTTTTACAGTGGAAACACCATATATTTT. It translates to CASSLSGAGFYSGNTIYF.

This clone has only one observation. V gene TRBV5-4 combines with J gene TRBJ2-7; TRBD1 is a possible D gene (6 bases). The CDR3 is made up of 14 amino acids. Per the germline V gene, CDR1 is SGHNT and CDR2 is YYREEE (reference sequence). V dropped 2 bases and J dropped 3 bases, with 12 bases sitting between them. In nucleotides, the CDR3 is TGTGCCAGCAGCTTCGGGGTACAGGGCTACGAGCAGTACTTC. The encoded protein is CASSFGVQGYEQYF.

The chain combines TRBV6-6 with TRBJ1-1; the match to TRBD1 covers 8 bases. The CDR3 sequence is 16 residues long. The V gene end was trimmed by 4 bases and the J gene end by 4 bases; junction bases not matched to a gene: 11. The germline gives CDR1 MNHNY, CDR2 SVGAGI (reference sequence). DNA for the CDR3: TGTGCCAGCAGTTCCCAGGGGGCGGTGGGTATCACTGAAGCTTTCTTT. Its protein product is CASSSQGAVGITEAFF.

The chain links TRBV6-5 to TRBJ2-7; D gene uncertain. The CDR3 sequence is 13 residues long. From germline, CDR1 is MNHEY and CDR2 SVGAGI. With 3 bases removed from V and 2 bases from J, the gap between germline ends came to 8 bases. The chain's CDR3 is CASSYRTAYEQYF. For the CDR3, the DNA is TGTGCCAGCAGTTATCGGACGGCCTACGAGCAGTACTTC.

The rearrangement joins TRBV30 to TRBJ2-2, with 7 bases lining up with TRBD1. Trimming removed 7 bases from V and 4 bases from J; junction bases left unmatched: 6. Germline-derived CDR1 and CDR2 are GTSNPN and SVGIG (reference sequence). There are 13 residues in the CDR3. In DNA, the CDR3 is TGTGCCTCGTCGGGACAGCTCACCGGGGAGCTGTTTTTT. Translated: CASSGQLTGELFF.

The rearrangement links TRBV28 to TRBJ2-7; D is undetermined. CDR3 length equals 15 residues. Germline V gene sequence: CDR1 MDHEN, CDR2 SYDVKM. Trimming pared 2 bases from V and 3 bases from J, leaving 14 bases between. The CDR3 DNA follows: TGTGCCAGCAGTTTAGCGGTCGCCCCCGGCTACGAGCAGTACTTC. As protein: CASSLAVAPGYEQYF.

This sequence joins TRBV27 and TRBJ1-2; D is unresolved. The CDR3 is made up of 13 amino acids. V was pared by 4 bases and J by 4 bases, with 10 bases between. CDR1 and CDR2 from the germline V gene are MNHEY and SMNVEV (reference sequence). CDR3 DNA sequence: TGTGCCAGCAGTTCCTCCCTGCTCTATGGCTACACCTTC. Protein product: CASSSSLLYGYTF.

The CDR3 spells CASSRTAHEQYF. DNA of the CDR3: TGTGCCAGCAGTCGGACAGCCCACGAGCAGTACTTC. This chain uses TRBV12-3 or TRBV12-4 with TRBJ2-7, with a possible D match to TRBD1 (6 bases). Trimming shortened V by 5 bases and J by 5 bases, and 10 bases separated the two germline ends. There are 12 residues in the CDR3.

This sequence joins TRBV14 and TRBJ2-1; 11 bases line up with TRBD2. The CDR3 loop spans 18 amino acids. Germline assignment: CDR1 SGHDN and CDR2 FVKESK. The V segment lost 4 bases and the J segment 3 bases; nucleotides outside the gene matches: 11. CDR3 in amino acids: CASSPTSGTSGNYNEQFF. Written as DNA, the CDR3 is TGTGCCAGCAGCCCCACGTCCGGGACTAGCGGAAACTACAATGAGCAGTTCTTC.

The chain employs TRBV28 and TRBJ1-5; D call uncertain. V gave up 5 bases and J gave up 7 bases, with 9 bases separating them. Per germline, CDR1 MDHEN and CDR2 SYDVKM. This CDR3 region has 12 residues. CDR3 in amino acids: CASSPGGQPQHF. CDR3 nucleotides: TGTGCCAGCAGTCCAGGAGGGCAGCCCCAGCATTTT.

The J gene is TRBJ1-2, the V gene TRBV27; D not certain. This CDR3 region has 15 residues. Germline lookup yields CDR1 MNHEY and CDR2 SMNVEV (reference sequence). Between the trimmed V and J ends, which lost 5 bases and 4 bases, there was a span of 17 bases. DNA for the CDR3: TGTGCCAGCAGTCCAATTGAATCGGTGAGCTATGGCTACACCTTC. Its protein is CASSPIESVSYGYTF.

The rearrangement links TRBV18 to TRBJ2-5, with 10 positions matching TRBD2. J was trimmed by 2 bases and V by 0 bases; bases with no gene match: 15. The CDR3 runs to 20 residues. Germline lookup yields CDR1 KGHSH and CDR2 LQKENI. The CDR3 nucleotides are TGTGCCAGCTCACCACCGTGGGGTGTCAAAACTAGCGGGAATCAAGAGACCCAGTACTTC. Translating it yields CASSPPWGVKTSGNQETQYF.

The rearrangement uses TRBV27 and TRBJ2-1; possible D gene TRBD2, 6 bases. The V end was cut by 6 bases, the J end by 8 bases, with 14 bases between. The CDR3 runs 13 residues. Per germline, CDR1 MNHEY and CDR2 SMNVEV (reference sequence). The CDR3 sequence: CASRYDGSDEQFF. The CDR3 DNA reads as TGTGCCAGCAGATATGACGGGAGCGATGAGCAGTTCTTC.

The chain has TRBV6-5 and TRBJ2-7; a weak D match, TRBD2 (5 bases). This CDR3 is built from 14 residues. Germline V CDR1 and CDR2: MNHEY, SVGAGI. The V and J ends lost 5 bases and 7 bases respectively, with 18 bases between them. CDR3 sequence reads: CASSPGITLGEQYF. The CDR3 region has the DNA TGTGCCAGCAGTCCCGGGATCACACTGGGGGAGCAGTACTTC.

The chain joins TRBV7-9 to TRBJ2-5, with no clear D. Germline CDR1 and CDR2: SEHNR and FQNEAQ (reference sequence). V dropped 2 bases and J dropped 5 bases, with 6 bases sitting between them. The CDR3 loop spans 12 amino acids. CDR3 amino acids: CASSLLGETQYF. CDR3 in DNA: TGTGCCAGCAGCTTATTGGGGGAGACCCAGTACTTC.

The chain uses TRBV5-5 and TRBJ2-7, with no clear D. V lost 2 bases to trimming and J lost 1 base, with 7 bases between them. The CDR3 extends over 13 amino acids. The germline V gene has CDR1 SGHKS and CDR2 YYEKEE (reference sequence). In DNA, the CDR3 is TGTGCCAGCAGCTTAAGTCCGTCCTACGAGCAGTACTTC. Translated: CASSLSPSYEQYF.

The CDR3 reads CASSLGRGFKTTQYF. CDR3 DNA sequence: TGTGCCAGCAGTCTCGGAAGGGGGTTTAAGACGACCCAGTACTTC. The chain couples TRBV6-5 to TRBJ2-5, with a weak D call TRBD1 (6 bases). V lost 5 bases to trimming and J lost 7 bases, with 20 bases between them. Germline V gene data show CDR1 as MNHEY and CDR2 as SVGAGI. This CDR3 comprises 15 residues.

The chain joins TRBV27 to TRBJ1-1; D might be TRBD1 (6 bases). Trimming stripped 3 bases from V and 6 bases from J, with 17 bases between. This CDR3 region has 15 residues. Germline CDR1 is MNHEY and CDR2 is SMNVEV (reference sequence). CDR3 sequence: CASSLTRTELPEAFF. CDR3 DNA sequence: TGTGCCAGCAGTTTGACCAGGACAGAATTACCTGAAGCTTTCTTT.

The rearrangement links TRBV5-1 to TRBJ2-1; 10 nucleotides align to TRBD1. The CDR3 spans 14 residues. CDR1 is SGHRS, CDR2 YFSETQ, per germline. Trimming removed 10 bases from V and 6 bases from J; junction bases left unmatched: 10. The CDR3 nucleotides are TGCGCCTCGGGGGAGACAGGGGGCCTCAATGAGCAGTTCTTC. Its protein is CASGETGGLNEQFF.

The chain employs TRBV6-5 and TRBJ1-5; maybe TRBD1 (6 bases). This CDR3 comprises 14 residues. With 6 bases removed from V and 6 bases from J, the gap between germline ends came to 15 bases. CDR1 is MNHEY and CDR2 is SVGAGI in the germline V gene. The CDR3 DNA sequence: TGTGCCAGCAGCTCACAGGGAGGTCGTCAGCCCCAGCATTTT. Amino acid sequence: CASSSQGGRQPQHF.